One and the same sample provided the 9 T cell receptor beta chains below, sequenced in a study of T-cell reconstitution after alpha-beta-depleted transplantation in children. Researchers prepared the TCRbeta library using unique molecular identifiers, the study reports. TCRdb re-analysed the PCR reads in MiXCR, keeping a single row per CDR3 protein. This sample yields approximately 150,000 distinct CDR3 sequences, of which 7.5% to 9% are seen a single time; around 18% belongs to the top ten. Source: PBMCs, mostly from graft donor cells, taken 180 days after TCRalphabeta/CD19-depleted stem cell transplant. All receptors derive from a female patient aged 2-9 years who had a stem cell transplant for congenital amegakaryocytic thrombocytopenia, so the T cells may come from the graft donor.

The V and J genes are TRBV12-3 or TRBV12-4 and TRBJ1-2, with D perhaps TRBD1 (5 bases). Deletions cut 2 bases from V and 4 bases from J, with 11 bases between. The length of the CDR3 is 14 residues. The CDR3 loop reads CASSLSRVVYGYTF. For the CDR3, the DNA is TGTGCCAGCAGTTTATCCAGGGTGGTCTATGGCTACACCTTC.

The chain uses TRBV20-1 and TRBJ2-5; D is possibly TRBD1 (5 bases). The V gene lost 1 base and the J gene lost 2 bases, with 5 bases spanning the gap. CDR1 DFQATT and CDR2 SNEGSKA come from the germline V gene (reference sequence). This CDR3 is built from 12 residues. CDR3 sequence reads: CSARAGQETQYF. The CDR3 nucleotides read TGCAGTGCTAGAGCAGGGCAAGAGACCCAGTACTTC.

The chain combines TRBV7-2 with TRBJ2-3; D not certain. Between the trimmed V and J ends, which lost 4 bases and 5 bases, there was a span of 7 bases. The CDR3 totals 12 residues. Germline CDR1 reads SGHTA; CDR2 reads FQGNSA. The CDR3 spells CASSSTRDTQYF. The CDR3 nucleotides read TGTGCCAGCAGCTCCACGCGAGATACGCAGTATTTT.

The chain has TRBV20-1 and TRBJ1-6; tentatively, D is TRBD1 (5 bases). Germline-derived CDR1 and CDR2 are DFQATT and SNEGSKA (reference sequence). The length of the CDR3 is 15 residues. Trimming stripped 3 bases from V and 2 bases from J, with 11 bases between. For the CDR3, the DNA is TGCAGTGCTAGCGATGGGGCAGCCTATAATTCACCCCTCCACTTT. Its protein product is CSASDGAAYNSPLHF.

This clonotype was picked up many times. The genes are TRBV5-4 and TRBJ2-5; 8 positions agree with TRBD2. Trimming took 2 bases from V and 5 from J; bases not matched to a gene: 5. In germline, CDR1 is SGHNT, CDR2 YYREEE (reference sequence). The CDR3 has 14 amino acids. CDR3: CASSLGTRGETQYF. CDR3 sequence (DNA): TGTGCCAGCAGCTTAGGGACTAGGGGCGAGACCCAGTACTTC. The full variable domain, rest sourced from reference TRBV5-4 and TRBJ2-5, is ETGVTQSPTHLIKTRGQQVTLRCSSQSGHNTVSWYQQALGQGPQFIFQYYREEENGRGNFPPRFSGLQFPNYSSELNVNALELDDSALYLCASSLGTRGETQYFGPGTRLLVL.

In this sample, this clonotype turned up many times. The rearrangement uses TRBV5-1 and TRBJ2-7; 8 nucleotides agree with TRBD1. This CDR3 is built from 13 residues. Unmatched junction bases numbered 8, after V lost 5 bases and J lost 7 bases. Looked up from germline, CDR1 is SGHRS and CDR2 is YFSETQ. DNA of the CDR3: TGCGCCAGCAGGCAAGACAGGGGACGGGAGCAGTACTTC. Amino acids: CASRQDRGREQYF.

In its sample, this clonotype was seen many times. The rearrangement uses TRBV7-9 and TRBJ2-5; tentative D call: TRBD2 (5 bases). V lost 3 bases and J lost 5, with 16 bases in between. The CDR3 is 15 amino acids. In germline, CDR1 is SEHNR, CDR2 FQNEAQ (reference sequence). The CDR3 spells CASSFPRPGEETQYF. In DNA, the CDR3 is TGTGCCAGCAGCTTCCCTCGGCCCGGGGAGGAGACCCAGTACTTC. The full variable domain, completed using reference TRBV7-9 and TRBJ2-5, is DTGVSQNPRHKITKRGQNVTFRCDPISEHNRLYWYRQTLGQGPEFLTYFQNEAQLEKSRLLSDRFSAERPKGSFSTLEIQRTEQGDSAMYLCASSFPRPGEETQYFGPGTRLLVL.

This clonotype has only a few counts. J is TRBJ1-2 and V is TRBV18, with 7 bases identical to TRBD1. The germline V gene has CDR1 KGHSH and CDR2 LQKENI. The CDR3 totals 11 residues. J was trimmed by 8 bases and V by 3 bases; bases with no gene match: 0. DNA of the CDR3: TGTGCCAGCTCACCGGGACAGGGCTACACCTTC. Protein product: CASSPGQGYTF.

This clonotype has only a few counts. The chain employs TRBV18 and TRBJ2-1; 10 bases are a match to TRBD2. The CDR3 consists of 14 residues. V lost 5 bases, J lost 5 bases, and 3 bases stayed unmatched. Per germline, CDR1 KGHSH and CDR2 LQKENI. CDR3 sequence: CASSRTSGHNEQFF. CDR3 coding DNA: TGTGCCAGCTCAAGGACTAGCGGTCACAATGAGCAGTTCTTC.